This T cell receptor (beta chain) was obtained from a study of post-analysis software for immune sequencing data. Across the study: Recorded disease courses covered relapsing-remitting, secondary progressive and progressive-relapsing multiple sclerosis. Some patients had no subtype annotation. General study results and limits: TRBV segments more frequent in patients than in controls numbered five and included TRBV5-6, TRBV5-1 and TRBV20-1. People with multiple sclerosis had a significantly lower normalized Chao1 diversity than controls did. Samples prepared in the same batch strongly co-clustered by F measure.

On this clonotype itself: Its antigen is not identified.

Germline V gene data show CDR1 as SQVTM and CDR2 as ANQGSEA. With 7 bases clipped from V and 5 bases from J, the junction kept 5 bases outside the gene matches. The CDR3 is 12 residues long. The TCR beta cDNA libraries contained unique molecular identifiers. There were about 0.85 to 10 million T cells, and approximately 500,000 cDNA molecules came from them. From the PCR reads, TCRdb called clonotypes with MiXCR, one entry per CDR3 protein. The table shows about 200,000 distinct CDR3 sequences, with 29% occurring only once. The chain employs TRBV29-1 and TRBJ1-1; 9 positions agree with TRBD1. Sequencing input: blood. The sequence was collected from a girl between 2 and 17 years old with multiple sclerosis. The CDR3 region is CSGKTGGTEAFF. CDR3 nucleotides: TGCAGCGGCAAGACAGGGGGGACTGAAGCTTTCTTT.